This record concerns one TCR beta chain sequence. The sample belongs to a study of blood T cell repertoires in COVID-19. Study at large: T cells, B-cell-depleted T cells, or PBMCs supplied cDNA or gDNA.

Per the original data handling: Quantification of nucleated cells was approximated via reference gene primer amplification. The repertoire was sequenced with immunoSEQ multiplex PCR; TCRdb's copy has only in-frame clones and lacks some. That table furnishes V, J and clone size, whereas the DNA furnished D and trimming. Of approximately 200,000 clones in the sample, 87% were seen once. The CDR3 sequence is 15 residues long. V dropped 5 bases and J dropped 10; count of bases not matched to a gene: 9. Looked up from germline, CDR1 is SGHTA and CDR2 is FQGNSA. The cohort comprised adults aged about 18 to 90 years residing in under 30 US areas.

The sequence came from a man aged 25 to 40 who had recovered from COVID-19. Sequenced: PBMCs or T cells enriched from blood (not recorded which). This chain uses TRBV7-2 with TRBJ2-2; TRBD2 agrees at 11 bases. CDR3 loop: CASSLRLAGIQELFF. The CDR3 nucleotides read TGTGCCAGCAGCCTTAGACTAGCGGGAATACAGGAGCTGTTTTTT.